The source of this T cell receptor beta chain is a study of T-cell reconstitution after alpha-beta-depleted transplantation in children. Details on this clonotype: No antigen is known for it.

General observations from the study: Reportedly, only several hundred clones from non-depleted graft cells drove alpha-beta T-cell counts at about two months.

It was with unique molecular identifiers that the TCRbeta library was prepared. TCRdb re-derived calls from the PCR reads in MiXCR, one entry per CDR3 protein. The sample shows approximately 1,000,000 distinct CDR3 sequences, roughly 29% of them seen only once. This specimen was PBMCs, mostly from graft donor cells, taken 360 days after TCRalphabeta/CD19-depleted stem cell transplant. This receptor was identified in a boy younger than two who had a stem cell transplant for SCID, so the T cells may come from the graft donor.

In DNA form, the CDR3 reads TGTGCCAGCAGCTCGCGGGAGGGGAGTCGGAATTCACCCCTCCACTTT. Amino acid sequence: CASSSREGSRNSPLHF. The chain uses TRBV7-9 and TRBJ1-6; a possible D gene is TRBD1 (5 bases). Germline values: CDR1 SEHNR, CDR2 FQNEAQ (reference sequence). This CDR3 has 16 amino acids. Trimming left V 4 bases short and J 7 bases short, with 17 bases between.